The rows below give T cell receptor beta chains drawn from one sample of a study of T cells expressing NK-cell markers. TCRdb reprocessed the 5' RACE reads and keeps a single row for each CDR3 protein, giving no DNA. This table lists 150,000 to 200,000 distinct CDR3 sequences. Sequenced material: blood T cells: a sorted CD56 or NKG2C T cell subset, CD4+ or CD8+ T cells, or bulk PBMC T cells (not recorded which). The origin of the receptors is a man aged 18 to 69 in good health. The CDR3 runs from the conserved cysteine through the conserved F or W. Only some rows state a clone size, as once, few, many or a class for expanded clones.

J | size | V | CDR3
TRBJ1-4 | . | TRBV3-1 | CASSQMPRPLMIF
TRBJ2-7 | . | TRBV7-2 | CASSPGLGAYEQYF
TRBJ1-6 | . | TRBV4-2 | CASSQDQKYNSPLHF
TRBJ2-1 | . | TRBV7-2 | CASSYGLAALNEQFF
TRBJ2-5 | . | TRBV4-1 | CASSQGDRGAGETQYF
TRBJ2-7 | . | TRBV3-1 | CASSQDLGLDSYEQYF
TRBJ1-1 | . | TRBV20-1 | CSALLNTEAFF
TRBJ2-7 | . | TRBV27 | CASSATGAGGPYYEQYF
TRBJ2-7 | . | TRBV20-1 | CSATTLAGGPTYEQYF
TRBJ2-7 | . | TRBV3-1 | CASSQDPDSYEQYF
TRBJ1-1 | . | TRBV14 | CASSPRQGRAGDTEAFF
TRBJ2-7 | . | TRBV5-1 | CASRPTPTYEQYF
TRBJ1-6 | . | TRBV12-3/TRBV12-4 | CASSYRDRGNSPLHF
TRBJ1-2 | . | TRBV12-3/TRBV12-4 | CASGWGMNGYTF
TRBJ2-3 | . | TRBV9 | CASRGYSGTDTQYF
TRBJ1-6 | . | TRBV5-6 | CASSLFGFSGTLHF
TRBJ2-3 | . | TRBV15 | CATSSVSGGLGYTQYF
TRBJ1-2 | . | TRBV7-9 | CASSLGGETRYGYTF
TRBJ2-1 | . | TRBV12-5 | CASGLVSGAHFNEQFF
TRBJ2-1 | . | TRBV7-6 | CASSETGGFWNEQFF
TRBJ2-3 | . | TRBV5-1 | CASSPSGVGTDTQYF
TRBJ2-5 | . | TRBV7-2 | CASSRTGGLGETQYF
TRBJ2-3 | . | TRBV11-1 | CASSQLDRGGTDTQYF
TRBJ2-7 | . | TRBV9 | CASSSNGQGPDEQYF
TRBJ2-7 | . | TRBV7-8 | CASAFGGGAYEQYF
TRBJ2-3 | . | TRBV6-1 | CASKEEKGSTDTQYF
TRBJ2-2 | . | TRBV21-1 | CASSKNSGWLGELFF
TRBJ1-5 | . | TRBV28 | CASSPSRRAKYQPQHF
TRBJ1-5 | . | TRBV7-9 | CASSSTGSNLPQHF
TRBJ2-1 | . | TRBV3-1 | CASSQGSGGTYNEQFF
TRBJ2-2 | . | TRBV5-5 | CASSLRRTTGELFF
TRBJ2-7 | . | TRBV6-1 | CASSIRQGGSYEQYF
TRBJ2-1 | . | TRBV19 | CASSSDSSGVAAYNEQFF
TRBJ2-5 | . | TRBV7-7 | CASSPNQAAGEETQYF
TRBJ1-1 | . | TRBV19 | CASSPGTGLDTEAFF
TRBJ1-6 | . | TRBV20-1 | CSALDTDRTDYNSPLHF
TRBJ2-6 | . | TRBV4-1 | CASSGGGANVLTF
TRBJ2-5 | . | TRBV11-2 | CASSLWSGGDQETQYF
TRBJ2-2 | . | TRBV24-1 | CATSENRQGPTGELFF
TRBJ2-1 | . | TRBV15 | CATSRVRGREAYNEQFF
TRBJ2-7 | . | TRBV7-9 | CASTAARYYEQYF
TRBJ2-1 | . | TRBV5-1 | CASSHGVGNEQFF
TRBJ2-6 | . | TRBV6-1 | CASSERAGSGANVLTF
TRBJ2-1 | . | TRBV27 | CASSLQGGTYNEQFF
TRBJ2-5 | . | TRBV7-3 | CAPRPSGAPVSETQYF
TRBJ2-7 | . | TRBV11-1 | CASSSQPGQSLSYSYEQYF
TRBJ1-1 | medium-sized | TRBV4-2 | CASSNTWGTEAFF
TRBJ2-2 | . | TRBV12-3/TRBV12-4 | CASTRTLTTGELFF
TRBJ2-2 | . | TRBV11-1 | CASSPGGVAGELFF
TRBJ1-1 | . | TRBV12-3/TRBV12-4 | CASSFRRGGTEAFF
TRBJ2-2 | . | TRBV12-3/TRBV12-4 | CASSLTPRGRAGDGELFF